The TCR beta chain under discussion was sequenced for a study of OX40 agonist ivuxolimab in advanced cancers. For the study at large: Patients were dosed intravenously with ivuxolimab at 0.01 to 10 mg/kg every 2 weeks. Patients undergoing dose escalation presented with hepatocellular carcinoma, melanoma, renal cell or head and neck cancer.

This table comes from immunoSEQ multiplex PCR, and its TCRdb copy is limited to in-frame clones, with some not included. Altogether 70,000 to 80,000 clones are present, around 80% being singletons, with the ten largest covering about 5%. Study results and limitations: Clones of CD4+ and CD8+ blood T cells grew by week 6 at doses of 0.1 to 3.0 mg/kg.

Note on this clone: Its cognate antigen is unknown.

The CDR3 extends over 15 amino acids. CDR1 is SGHNT and CDR2 is YYREEE in the germline V gene (reference sequence). V trimming: 4 bases; J trimming: 6 bases; junction bases outside the gene matches: 6. The TCR was taken from an adult with an advanced solid tumor such as melanoma, head and neck, liver or kidney cancer. The sequenced sample was CD4+ or CD8+ T cells sorted from blood, obtained in a trial of the OX40 agonist ivuxolimab. The chain links TRBV5-4 to TRBJ2-3, with 12 bases fitting TRBD2. This CDR3 reads CASSMLAGGPDTQYF. CDR3 nucleotide sequence: TGTGCCAGCAGCATGCTAGCGGGAGGGCCGGATACGCAGTATTTT.